This TCR beta chain was retrieved from a study of cytomegalovirus exposure and HLA in healthy donors. Primers included in the PCR were 60 Vbeta and 13 Jbeta primers. Assay used: immunoSEQ multiplex PCR; TCRdb lists only in-frame clones, some missing. The sample includes 100,000 to 150,000 clones, 70% to 80% seen only once; the top ten take roughly 10%. In this sample, this clone turned up once. Antigen specificity is unknown. Germline trimming cut 4 bases from V and 7 bases from J; bases unmatched to any gene: 16. This CDR3 comprises 19 residues. Germline lookup yields CDR1 LGHNA and CDR2 YSLEER. Study-wide results and caveats: Later work found that TCR association rates differed between HLA loci; DRB1 had the most and HLA-C the fewest. Productive status was seen about 87% or about 30% of the time for most TCR beta V segments in an earlier analysis. Many donors carried some public TCRs, although rarity characterized most TCR sequences.

While unrecorded immune exposures were likely, the donors were nominally healthy when sampled. Sequenced sample: PBMCs. The TCR sequence derives from a woman between 45 and 60 years old in good health and CMV-seropositive. The chain couples TRBV4-3 to TRBJ2-2; 12 nucleotides line up with TRBD2. CDR3 DNA sequence: TGCGCCAGCAGCCGAGGAGTACTAGCGGGGGGTGAGAACTTCGGGGAGCTGTTTTTT. Translation gives CASSRGVLAGGENFGELFF.